These T cell receptor delta chains were read from a single sample in a study of Vδ1+ human thymocytes. TCRdb reapplied CATT to the multiplex PCR reads. This sample yields about 55,000 delta-chain clones, of which approximately 16% are seen a single time; 0.5% to 0.55% belongs to the top ten. The sequenced sample was Vdelta1+ gamma-delta thymocytes from the thymus. These receptors all stem from a boy less than two years old who had congenital heart surgery. CDR3s include the opening cysteine and the closing phenylalanine or tryptophan. The order of the fields is V gene, clone size, J gene, D gene, CDR3 DNA, CDR3 protein. The D gene is left open where the match is weak. A row's size may be missing; if present it is once, few, many or a size class.

>TRDV1|-|TRDJ1|TRDD3
TGTGCTCTTGGGGAACTAGGGTCTGGACTGGGGGTCTACACCGATAAACTCATCTTT
CALGELGSGLGVYTDKLIF
>TRDV1|few|TRDJ1|-
TGTGCTCTTGGGGAGCGAAACTTTCCCCTCCAAGTATACACCGATAAACTCATCTTT
CALGERNFPLQVYTDKLIF
>TRDV1|few|TRDJ1|-
TGTGCTCTTGGGGAACTGGTAAAGCTTGGGGGGTACACCGATAAACTCATCTTT
CALGELVKLGGYTDKLIF
>TRDV1|-|TRDJ1|TRDD3
TGTGCTCTTGGGCCACATCCGGGTTCGACATACGTATACTGGGGGATACGCAAGTACACCGATAAACTCATCTTT
CALGPHPGSTYVYWGIRKYTDKLIF
>TRDV1|few|TRDJ1|TRDD3
TGTGCTCTTGGGAAGGAACCCCCCGAGTGGGGGATAGCCGATAAACTCATCTTT
CALGKEPPEWGIADKLIF
>TRDV1|-|TRDJ1|-
TGTGCTCTTGGGAACTGGGAAAACACTTCCTGCCCTACGGGGGTGGGTAAACTCATCTTT
CALGNWENTSCPTGVGKLIF
>TRDV1|-|TRDJ1|TRDD3
TGTGCTCTTGGGGAACTAGCCCCTTACTGGGGGATTACACGGACCTACACCGATAAACTCATCTTT
CALGELAPYWGITRTYTDKLIF
>TRDV1|-|TRDJ1|TRDD3
TGTGCTCTTGGGGAACTCTACCGGATACGCGAGGAATCCGATAAACTCATCTTT
CALGELYRIREESDKLIF
>TRDV1|few|TRDJ1|-
TGTGCTCTTGGGAACCATCCTACCTGGAGGGCCCCGTACACCGATAAACTCATCTTT
CALGNHPTWRAPYTDKLIF
>TRDV2|few|TRDJ1|TRDD3
TGTGCCTGTGACACCGCCCTACTGGGGACCCACACCGATAAACTCATCTTT
CACDTALLGTHTDKLIF
>TRDV1|few|TRDJ1|TRDD3
TGTGCTCTTGGGGAACGTGGGGGGGATACCTTATACACCGATAAACTCATCTTT
CALGERGGDTLYTDKLIF
>TRDV1|-|TRDJ1|TRDD2
TGTGCTCTTGGGGAACTATCCTTCCTGTACTCGGGCACCGATAAACTCATCTTT
CALGELSFLYSGTDKLIF
>TRDV1|few|TRDJ1|TRDD2
TGTGCTCTTGGGGGATACTTCCTACCGGGAACGGGGTACACCGATAAACTCATCTTT
CALGGYFLPGTGYTDKLIF
>TRDV1|few|TRDJ1|-
TGTGCTCTTGGGGACGTCCTTCCTTGGGCTGGGGGAGACACCGATAAACTCATCTTT
CALGDVLPWAGGDTDKLIF
>TRDV1|few|TRDJ1|TRDD3
TGTGCTCTTGGGGAACCTATGTTGGAGGGATACGTGAGACTCATCTTT
CALGEPMLEGYVRLIF
>TRDV1|-|TRDJ1|TRDD3
TGTGCTCTTGGGGAACATCCCTACCCGCTTACTGGGGGACCTAACACCGATAAACTCATCTTT
CALGEHPYPLTGGPNTDKLIF
>TRDV1|few|TRDJ1|-
TGTGCTCTTGGGGTCCCTCCTTCCTTCCACTGGGGACCAGTGAAGTACACCGATAAACTCATCTTT
CALGVPPSFHWGPVKYTDKLIF
>TRDV1|-|TRDJ1|-
TGTGCTCTTGGGGAACTATTTGGGGTCTTGGGGGTTTACACCGATAAACTCATCTTT
CALGELFGVLGVYTDKLIF
>TRDV1|-|TRDJ1|-
TGTGCTCTTGGGAAAACGCCGTACACCGATAAACTCATCTTT
CALGKTPYTDKLIF
>TRDV1|few|TRDJ1|TRDD3
TGTGCTCTTGGGCCCCTATTGACTGGGGGCCCTAAACTCATCTTT
CALGPLLTGGPKLIF
>TRDV1|-|TRDJ1|TRDD3
TGTGCTCTTGGGGAACTTCGACTGGGGGACCCTCGTTGGGGCACCGATAAACTCATCTTT
CALGELRLGDPRWGTDKLIF
>TRDV1|few|TRDJ1|TRDD3
TGTGCTCTTGGGGAACTACTTTCTAGAACTGGGGGATCGTACACCGATAAACTCATCTTT
CALGELLSRTGGSYTDKLIF
>TRDV1|-|TRDJ1|-
TGTGCTCTTGGGGAACTACCTGGTACCACCTTGGTGCCGTACACCGATAAACTCATCTTT
CALGELPGTTLVPYTDKLIF
>TRDV1|few|TRDJ1|TRDD3
TGTGCTCTTGGGGAACCCCCTCTGTCCCTTCCTCACGTTGGGGGATATGGTCGCGGCGATAAACTCATCTTT
CALGEPPLSLPHVGGYGRGDKLIF
>TRDV1|few|TRDJ1|-
TGTGCTCTTGGGGAACAACGCGTCACCGATAAACTCATCTTT
CALGEQRVTDKLIF
>TRDV1|-|TRDJ1|TRDD3
TGTGCTCTTGGGGAAGTAGGCCTCCGACTGGGGGGTAAACTCATCTTT
CALGEVGLRLGGKLIF
>TRDV1|few|TRDJ1|-
TGTGCTCTTGGGGAACTCCCGGTGCACTGGTGGGGGTATTACACCGATAAACTCATCTTT
CALGELPVHWWGYYTDKLIF
>TRDV1|-|TRDJ1|-
TGTGCTCTTGGTTCATACGGGCCCTCCTCCGATTGGAATAAACTCATCTTT
CALGSYGPSSDWNKLIF
>TRDV2|-|TRDJ1|TRDD3
TGTGCCTGCGTACTGGGGGATACGTGGTCCACCGATAAACTCATCTTT
CACVLGDTWSTDKLIF
>TRDV1|-|TRDJ1|TRDD3
TGTGCTCTTGGGTCTTGGGTGGTCCTACCGGAGACTGGGGGCTTCCTCTACACCGATAAACTCATCTTT
CALGSWVVLPETGGFLYTDKLIF
>TRDV1|few|TRDJ1|TRDD3
TGTGCTCTTGGGGAACTCCCCGATACTGGGGGATACTCCCCCGATAAACTCATCTTT
CALGELPDTGGYSPDKLIF
>TRDV1|-|TRDJ1|-
TGTGCTCTTGGGGAATTACCCCCCCCATCACAAGGGGCCGTCGTGTACACCGATAAACTCATCTTT
CALGELPPPSQGAVVYTDKLIF
>TRDV1|-|TRDJ1|TRDD3
TGTGCTCTTGGGGGCTCAGCCACTGGGGGATACGACGATAAACTCATCTTT
CALGGSATGGYDDKLIF
>TRDV1|few|TRDJ1|TRDD3
TGTGCTCTTGGGGATCAACAAACCTTACCTGGGGGCTATAAACTCATCTTT
CALGDQQTLPGGYKLIF
>TRDV1|-|TRDJ1|TRDD2
TGTGCTCTTGGGGATCCGTGCCTTCCTACCCTTAGCGGGGGTCACCAAAGCCCCACTAGCACCGATAAACTCATCTTT
CALGDPCLPTLSGGHQSPTSTDKLIF
>TRDV1|-|TRDJ1|-
TGTGCTCTTGGGGAATCCTACACCTTCCTAGGGATACGGGCTTCCGATAAACTCATCTTT
CALGESYTFLGIRASDKLIF
>TRDV1|-|TRDJ1|-
TGTGCTCTTGGGGAACCATCCCGCAGAACGACCGATAAACTCATCTTT
CALGEPSRRTTDKLIF
>TRDV1|-|TRDJ1|TRDD2
TGTGCTCTTGGGGAACAAGGATGGGGCTTCCTACGTCGCGGTACGCAGTACACCGATAAACTCATCTTT
CALGEQGWGFLRRGTQYTDKLIF
>TRDV1|-|TRDJ1|-
TGTGCTCTTGGGGAACCCCCTTTTCCCCGGACCTACTGTTACACCGATAAACTCATCTTT
CALGEPPFPRTYCYTDKLIF
>TRDV1|-|TRDJ1|-
TGTGCTCTTGGGATTCCTAGTACTGGGGCCGATAAACTCATCTTT
CALGIPSTGADKLIF
>TRDV2|few|TRDJ1|TRDD3
TGTGCCTGTGACGTTTTTCCTATCTTCCTACGTCCCGTACTGGGGGATTTCACCGATAAACTCATCTTT
CACDVFPIFLRPVLGDFTDKLIF
>TRDV1|few|TRDJ1|TRDD2
TGTGCTCTTGGGGACCTACCCTTTCCTACTCCGGGGCCCACCGATAAACTCATCTTT
CALGDLPFPTPGPTDKLIF
>TRAV29/DV5|-|TRDJ1|TRDD3
TGTGCAGCAAGCGCGTTCCTCTTATACTGGGGGATACGCGTGGACACCGATAAACTCATCTTT
CAASAFLLYWGIRVDTDKLIF
>TRDV1|few|TRDJ1|-
TGTGCTCTTGGGGAACTGGGTTCCTGCACGATAGGCCTCGATAAACTCATCTTT
CALGELGSCTIGLDKLIF
>TRDV1|few|TRDJ1|TRDD3
TGTGCTCTTGGGGAACGACTCCTATCAGGGGATACGCGTGAATATGTCGATAAACTCATCTTT
CALGERLLSGDTREYVDKLIF
>TRDV1|few|TRDJ1|-
TGTGCTCTTGGGGAAGTACCTTCCACCCCCTTTTGGCTGGGGATCGGGAATAAACTCATCTTT
CALGEVPSTPFWLGIGNKLIF
>TRDV2|few|TRDJ1|-
TGTGCCTGTGACACCGGCCATCTGAGGGAGACCTCTTTGGTATCCAAACTCATCTTC
CACDTGHLRETSLVSKLIF
>TRDV1|-|TRDJ1|TRDD3
TGTGCTCTTGGGGAACTCCCTCAATACTGGGGACCCCCAGCCCTCATCTTT
CALGELPQYWGPPALIF
>TRDV1|few|TRDJ1|TRDD2
TGTGCTCTTGGGGAACTCGGCCTTCCTTGGGGAGCTCACTCCACGTACACCGATAAGCTCATCTTT
CALGELGLPWGAHSTYTDKLIF
>TRDV1|few|TRDJ1|TRDD3
TGTGCTCTTGGGGAAGGGGACTTCCTACTTCCGATACTGGGGGATACGGATGATAAACTCATCTTT
CALGEGDFLLPILGDTDDKLIF
>TRDV1|few|TRDJ1|TRDD3
TGTGCTCTTGTGCATACTGGGGGATACGCGGACAAACTCATCTTT
CALVHTGGYADKLIF
>TRDV1|-|TRDJ1|TRDD3
TGTGCTCTTGGGGTACTGGGGGATACGATGTACACCGATAAACTCATCTTT
CALGVLGDTMYTDKLIF
>TRDV1|-|TRDJ1|TRDD3
TGTGCTCTTGGGGACCCTAGTCCCTATTCCGGCCGGAATACTGGGGGATCCTCCTTGACCGATAAACTCATCTTT
CALGDPSPYSGRNTGGSSLTDKLIF
>TRDV1|-|TRDJ1|TRDD2
TGTGCTCTTGGGGGCCTTCCTTCTTACACCGATAAACTCATCTTT
CALGGLPSYTDKLIF
>TRDV1|-|TRDJ1|TRDD3
TGTGCTCTTGTGAAACGGGGGCCTGGGGGTTCGACCGATAAACTCATCTTT
CALVKRGPGGSTDKLIF
>TRDV1|few|TRDJ1|TRDD3
TGTGCTCTTGGGGAACTCGTCTCAGGGATTGGGGATACCCAACTGTACACCGATAAACTCATCTTT
CALGELVSGIGDTQLYTDKLIF